A selection of T cell receptor beta chains follows, all from one sample in a study of cytomegalovirus exposure and HLA in healthy donors. Using immunoSEQ multiplex PCR, the repertoire was profiled, and TCRdb retains in-frame clones only, with some absent. This sample yields 150,000 to 250,000 clones, of which 79% are seen a single time; approximately 1.5% belongs to the top ten. The specimen was PBMCs. These receptor sequences come from a girl between 10 and 17 years old in good health and CMV-seropositive. Each CDR3 is given with its conserved first and last residue. A D gene is named only where the DNA matches it firmly. Part of the rows lack a size; the others show once, few, many or a class for expanded clones.

d_gene	abundance	v_gene	j_gene	CDR3nt	CDR3aa
TRBD2	-	TRBV7-2	TRBJ2-1	TGTGCCAGCAGCCCGGGACTAGATGCGGCGGGTGAGCAGTTCTTC	CASSPGLDAAGEQFF
-	-	TRBV4-1	TRBJ2-7	TGCGCCAGCAGCCAAGACACAGGGTCCTACGAGCAGTACTTC	CASSQDTGSYEQYF
-	-	TRBV5-8	TRBJ2-3	TGTGCCAGCAGCCTTTGGGGCAGGGATACGCAGTATTTT	CASSLWGRDTQYF
-	few	TRBV7-2	TRBJ2-3	TGTGCCAGCAGCTTACCCCCCAATACGCAGTATTTT	CASSLPPNTQYF
-	-	TRBV6-5	TRBJ1-1	TGTGCCAGCAGACATGGGACAATCCCGAACACTGAAGCTTTCTTT	CASRHGTIPNTEAFF
-	few	TRBV19	TRBJ2-3	TGTGCCAGTAGACTAAACACAGATACGCAGTATTTT	CASRLNTDTQYF
-	-	TRBV2	TRBJ1-1	TGTGCCAGCATTACACAGTTGAACACTGAAGCTTTCTTT	CASITQLNTEAFF
TRBD1	-	TRBV6-5	TRBJ2-7	TGTGCCAGCAGTGTGCCGGGACAGCTGAGCTACGAGCAGTACTTC	CASSVPGQLSYEQYF
TRBD1	-	TRBV19	TRBJ1-5	TGTGCCAGTCAACAGGGGCTCAATCAGCCCCAGCATTTT	CASQQGLNQPQHF
-	-	TRBV5-1	TRBJ1-1	TGCGCCAGCAGCCGGTCGGGAACTGAAGCTTTCTTT	CASSRSGTEAFF
-	-	TRBV2	TRBJ2-2	TGTGCCAGCAGCCGAGAGGGGGAATTCGGGGAGCTGTTTTTT	CASSREGEFGELFF
-	few	TRBV10-2	TRBJ1-1	TGCGCCAGCAGGTCGGGGATGAACACTGAAGCTTTCTTT	CASRSGMNTEAFF
-	-	TRBV7-2	TRBJ1-5	TGTGCCAGCAGCTTAGTGGGGCCATCGGGCGCAGGGCACAATCAGCCCCAGCATTTT	CASSLVGPSGAGHNQPQHF
TRBD2	once	TRBV19	TRBJ2-3	TGTGCCAGTAGTATGACTAGCGGGGACACAGATACGCAGTATTTT	CASSMTSGDTDTQYF
-	-	TRBV6-5	TRBJ1-2	TGTGCCAGCAGTTACTCGGGCCAAGGCAACTATGGCTACACCTTC	CASSYSGQGNYGYTF
-	few	TRBV6-4	TRBJ1-2	TGTGCCAGCAGTGACTACGAGGGCTATGGCTACACCTTC	CASSDYEGYGYTF
-	-	TRBV7-9	TRBJ2-7	TGTGCCAGCAGCTTAGTTGGGGGGAAGAGCTCCTACGAGCAGTACTTC	CASSLVGGKSSYEQYF
TRBD2	few	TRBV2	TRBJ2-2	TGTGCCAGCAGCCGCACACCCAGCGGACTAGCGGGGGGCACCGGGGAGCTGTTTTTT	CASSRTPSGLAGGTGELFF
-	-	TRBV29-1	TRBJ2-4	TGCAGCGCAAGGGACATGTATAATGGAAACATTCAGTACTTC	CSARDMYNGNIQYF
-	-	TRBV27	TRBJ1-2	TGTGCCAGCAGTCCTACGGGGGGTAGTGGCTACACCTTC	CASSPTGGSGYTF
-	few	TRBV5-1	TRBJ2-5	TGCGCCAGCAGCTTGGTACCCGGGGAGACCCAGTACTTC	CASSLVPGETQYF
TRBD2	-	TRBV7-9	TRBJ2-3	TGTGCCAGCAGCCAGGGACTAGCGGGGGAAGATACGCAGTATTTT	CASSQGLAGEDTQYF
-	-	TRBV9	TRBJ2-7	TGTGCCAGCAGCCGAGACGGGGTTTCCTACGAGCAGTACTTC	CASSRDGVSYEQYF
-	-	TRBV4-3	TRBJ2-4	TGCGCCAGCAGCCAAGATCTGGCCCAAAACATTCAGTACTTC	CASSQDLAQNIQYF
-	-	TRBV29-1	TRBJ1-1	TGCAGCGCTACCGCCGGACACTTGAACACTGAAGCTTTCTTT	CSATAGHLNTEAFF
TRBD1	few	TRBV6-1	TRBJ2-6	TGTGCCAGCAGTGGGGGACAGTTTATCTCTGGGGCCAACGTCCTGACTTTC	CASSGGQFISGANVLTF
-	few	TRBV10-1	TRBJ1-3	TGCGCCAGCAGGAGGGAGGGACGGTCCTTATCTGGAAACACCATATATTTT	CASRREGRSLSGNTIYF
-	-	TRBV11-3	TRBJ2-7	TGTGCCAGCAGCTTAGCCAGGCGGGACTACGAGCAGTACTTC	CASSLARRDYEQYF
-	few	TRBV10-3	TRBJ2-2	TGTGCCATCAGTGTGAGTAGCGGCTCGAACACCGGGGAGCTGTTTTTT	CAISVSSGSNTGELFF
TRBD1	-	TRBV27	TRBJ1-6	TGTGCCAGCAGTTTCGCCGGGACAGGGAATTCACCCCTCCACTTT	CASSFAGTGNSPLHF
TRBD1	-	TRBV5-1	TRBJ1-1	TGCGCCAGCAGCGGAGCCGGGACAGGGGTCACTGAAGCTTTCTTT	CASSGAGTGVTEAFF
TRBD2	-	TRBV7-8	TRBJ2-1	TGTGCCAGCAGCGGAGTGGGGGGGGACAATGAGCAGTTCTTC	CASSGVGGDNEQFF
TRBD2	-	TRBV5-4	TRBJ2-5	TGTGCCAGCGGGGCGGGGGGGCTAGAGACCCAGTACTTC	CASGAGGLETQYF
-	-	TRBV27	TRBJ1-3	TGTGCCAGCAGTCTCTCGAGGTCCTCTGGAAACACCATATATTTT	CASSLSRSSGNTIYF
-	-	TRBV6-5	TRBJ1-2	TGTGCCAGCAGTTACTCCATCAATGCAGATGGCTACACCTTC	CASSYSINADGYTF
TRBD1	few	TRBV30	TRBJ1-1	TGTGCCTGGGGGACAGTCAGAACGAACACTGAAGCTTTCTTT	CAWGTVRTNTEAFF
-	-	TRBV7-2	TRBJ1-1	TGTGCCAGCAGCTCGGCGGGGGTTTACACTGAAGCTTTCTTT	CASSSAGVYTEAFF
-	-	TRBV6-1	TRBJ2-7	TGTGCCAGCAGGGGGGGATACGAGCAGTACTTC	CASRGGYEQYF
TRBD2	once	TRBV5-1	TRBJ2-5	TGCGCCAGCAGCTTGGAGACTAGCGGGGGGGCGACGGAGACCCAGTACTTC	CASSLETSGGATETQYF
TRBD1	-	TRBV6-5	TRBJ2-7	TGTGCCAGCAGTTCCAGGGACAGGTCCAACGAGCAGTACTTC	CASSSRDRSNEQYF
-	-	TRBV25-1	TRBJ2-3	TGTGCCAGCAGTGATCCCGGAACCCGCACGGAAAGGAGGGATACGCAGTATTTT	CASSDPGTRTERRDTQYF
TRBD2	-	TRBV7-2	TRBJ2-5	TGTGCCAGCAGCTTATTATTGCTAGCGGGGGGGCTGGGGACCCAGTACTTC	CASSLLLLAGGLGTQYF
TRBD2	-	TRBV11-3	TRBJ2-3	TGTGCCAGCAGCTTAGGACTAGCGGGGGCCCCAGATACGCAGTATTTT	CASSLGLAGAPDTQYF
TRBD2	-	TRBV9	TRBJ2-4	TGTGCCAGCAGCGCGCAGGGGGGACTAGCGGGGCCAAACATTCAGTACTTC	CASSAQGGLAGPNIQYF